Following are 13 T cell receptor beta chains from one sample sequenced in a study of OX40 agonist ivuxolimab in advanced cancers. Clones were sequenced by immunoSEQ multiplex PCR, and TCRdb holds only the in-frame ones, with some missing. The sample consists of around 47,000 clones, around 84% of them appearing once. The sequencing here drew on CD4+ or CD8+ T cells sorted from blood, taken in a trial of the OX40 agonist ivuxolimab. The receptors come from an adult with an advanced solid tumor such as melanoma, head and neck, liver or kidney cancer.

This clone was counted between two and nine times. The CDR3 nucleotides read TGTGCCAGCAGCTTATACACCTCTGAAGCTTTCTTT. Translation: CASSLYTSEAFF. The chain recombines TRBV7-9 with TRBJ1-1; no firm D call. The ends were cut back, 2 bases at V and 6 bases at J, with 7 bases in the middle. The CDR3 extends over 12 amino acids. Germline-derived CDR1 and CDR2 are SEHNR and FQNEAQ (reference sequence).

The V and J genes are TRBV7-3 and TRBJ2-2; the D is unclear. V was cut by 2 bases and J by 7 bases, with 14 bases left in between. Germline loops: CDR1 SGHTA, CDR2 FQGTGA. This CDR3 spans 15 amino acids. CDR3 sequence reads: CASSLSGPAIGELFF. CDR3 sequence (DNA): TGTGCCAGCAGCTTATCAGGTCCAGCGATCGGGGAGCTGTTTTTT. Filled out from reference TRBV7-3 and TRBJ2-2, the complete variable domain reads GAGVSQTPSNKVTEKGKYVELRCDPISGHTALYWYRQSLGQGPEFLIYFQGTGAADDSGLPNDRFFAVRPEGSVSTLKIQRTERGDSAVYLCASSLSGPAIGELFFGEGSRLTVL.

The chain carries TRBV27 and TRBJ2-2; D gene uncertain. The CDR3 is 15 residues long. Germline loops: CDR1 MNHEY, CDR2 SMNVEV (reference sequence). V was clipped by 7 bases and J by 6 bases, with 18 bases between them. CDR3 in DNA: TGTGCCAGCACCAAATCCCTCCTAATTGCCGGGGAGCTGTTTTTT. Translating it yields CASTKSLLIAGELFF.

This chain uses TRBV4-2 with TRBJ2-7, with 10 bases fitting TRBD1. This CDR3 comprises 14 residues. CDR1 and CDR2 (germline): LGHNA, YNFKEQ. The V and J ends lost 4 bases and 6 bases, in that order; junction bases with no gene match: 6. CDR3 in DNA: TGTGCCAGCAGCCTCCCCGGGACAGGGGCCGAGCAGTACTTC. It codes for CASSLPGTGAEQYF.

This clone was found once. The chain recombines TRBV29-1 with TRBJ2-1, with D uncertain. CDR1 is SQVTM and CDR2 is ANQGSEA in the germline V gene. Trimming removed 5 bases from V and 6 bases from J, with 5 bases in between. The CDR3 has 10 amino acids. The CDR3 is CSVSSNEQFF. The CDR3 nucleotides are TGCAGCGTTTCTAGCAATGAGCAGTTCTTC.

The rearrangement uses TRBV9 and TRBJ2-1; D may match TRBD1 or TRBD2 (5 bases each). The CDR3 is 16 amino acids. Germline CDR1 reads SGDLS; CDR2 reads YYNGEE. Between the trimmed V and J ends, which lost 0 bases and 9 bases, there was a span of 19 bases. The CDR3 DNA follows: TGTGCCAGCAGCGTAGTATTTGGGCCGGGGCCGGTTGAGCAGTTCTTC. Encoded protein: CASSVVFGPGPVEQFF.

The chain uses TRBV7-6 and TRBJ2-6; D is perhaps TRBD1 (7 bases). Germline CDR1 reads SGHVS; CDR2 reads FNYEAQ. This CDR3 contains 15 residues. Trimming cost V 5 bases and J 2 bases, with 10 bases left between them. This chain's CDR3 is CASSQGGAGANVLTF. The CDR3 DNA follows: TGTGCCAGCAGCCAGGGGGGAGCTGGGGCCAACGTCCTGACTTTC. The entire variable domain, with the rest obtained from reference TRBV7-6 and TRBJ2-6, is as follows: GAGVSQSPRYKVTKRGQDVALRCDPISGHVSLYWYRQALGQGPEFLTYFNYEAQQDKSGLPNDRFSAERPEGSISTLTIQRTEQRDSAMYRCASSQGGAGANVLTFGAGSRLTVL.

The chain carries TRBV19 and TRBJ2-7; D ambiguous. The CDR3 consists of 13 residues. Germline loops: CDR1 LNHDA, CDR2 SQIVND (reference sequence). V gave up 5 bases and J gave up 1 base, with 9 bases separating them. The CDR3, as DNA: TGTGCCAGTAGTGATCCCTTATCCTACGAGCAGTACTTC. As protein: CASSDPLSYEQYF.

V gene TRBV4-3 combines with J gene TRBJ2-1, with TRBD2 matching over 9 bases. Germline V lookup: CDR1 LGHNA, CDR2 YSLEER. The CDR3 sequence is 16 residues long. V lost 3 bases, J lost 6 bases, and 9 bases stayed unmatched. The CDR3 region has the DNA TGCGCCAGCAGCCAGCCAGCGGGGGGCCAATTCAATGAGCAGTTCTTC. Translation gives CASSQPAGGQFNEQFF.

The J gene is TRBJ1-1, the V gene TRBV7-6; 7 bases agree with TRBD1. CDR3 length: 13 residues. Looked up from germline, CDR1 is SGHVS and CDR2 is FNYEAQ. Unmatched junction bases numbered 3, after V lost 2 bases and J lost 6 bases. The CDR3 loop is CASSLNRGSEAFF. The CDR3 DNA is TGTGCCAGCAGCTTAAACAGGGGCTCTGAAGCTTTCTTT.

This chain links TRBV6-5 with TRBJ2-1; no definite D call. The CDR3 runs to 11 residues. The germline V gene encodes CDR1 MNHEY and CDR2 SVGAGI. Trimming stripped 2 bases from V and 10 bases from J, with 6 bases between. The CDR3 DNA reads TGTGCCAGCAGTTACGGCTGGGAGCAGTTCTTC. It codes for CASSYGWEQFF.

The J gene is TRBJ2-7, the V gene TRBV2, with 7 bases identical to TRBD2. V dropped 7 bases and J dropped 5; count of bases not matched to a gene: 11. The CDR3 totals 14 residues. Germline CDR1 SNHLY, CDR2 FYNNEI. CDR3 in amino acids: CASKWAGEGDEQYF. CDR3 DNA sequence: TGTGCCAGCAAATGGGCGGGAGAAGGTGACGAGCAGTACTTC.

This chain uses TRBV4-3 with TRBJ2-5; TRBD2 might be the D (6 bases). Germline CDR1 LGHNA, CDR2 YSLEER. Trimming left V 4 bases short and J 5 bases short, with 14 bases between. The CDR3 has 14 residues. CDR3 sequence reads: CASSLSSARETQYF. CDR3 coding DNA: TGCGCCAGCAGCCTTTCTAGCGCCAGGGAGACCCAGTACTTC.